This T cell receptor beta chain was observed in a study of healthy donors' naive CD4 and CD8 T cells (dated by TCRdb to between 2015 and 2017). For the wider study: Donor selection covered three age groups (20-25, 40-50 and 60-70 years) with roughly 6 people in each, and the resulting cohort had a mean age of approximately 45 and was half female. For TCR alpha, a new primer set was designed to cover all functional IMGT alpha gene variants, and all other steps followed the beta-chain workflow. Rearranged TCR alpha and beta chains from naive CD4+ and CD8+ T cells were sequenced in the study to test how TCR variation relates to lineage commitment. Peripheral blood mononuclear cells were collected from fewer than 20 healthy, unrelated individuals. The donors were HLA-typed by sequencing at HLA-A, -B, -C, -DRB1, -DQB1 and -DPB1, using the SBTexcellerator protocol, an ABI3130xl analyzer and SBTengine software.

The investigation overall reported the following: The study did not directly address possible repertoire bias arising from homeostatic proliferation of naive T cells. Naive CD4+ and CD8+ cells reportedly showed biased usage of most V and J gene segments, and this bias was consistent across donors and independent of HLA genotype. Alpha and beta chains were sequenced in bulk and could not be paired, so combined chain effects were not evaluated. Taken together, V genes, J genes and CDR3 charge appeared to account for approximately 13% of the variance in CD4/CD8 propensity, acting in a largely additive way. In both chains, CD4+ lineage was linked to a positively charged CDR3, whereas CD8+ lineage was linked to a negatively charged CDR3.

Cells with a CD4+CD8-CD45RO-CD45RA+ profile were isolated by FACS and defined as naive CD4+ T cells, and those with a CD8+CD4-CD45RA+CD27bright profile were defined as naive CD8+ T cells. Sorting used antibodies against CD4 (RPA-T4), CD8 (SK1), CD27 (O323), CD45RA (HI100) and CD45RO (UCHL1). Sequencing relied on a 454 GS FLX Titanium. A previously published linear amplification protocol was used to build the TCR libraries, starting from approximately 460 ng of total RNA. Sequencing was performed on the Roche/454 Genome Sequencer with Titanium chemistry. Concerning the study's data processing: 75,000 to 95,000 rearranged TCR alpha transcripts were sequenced from a few of the healthy donors. Duplicate transcripts were removed, and each unique TCR clonotype was defined by its CDR3 junction following IMGT nomenclature. CD4 versus CD8 status was modeled on V and J genes by logistic regression in R 2.13.0, with adjustment for donor effects and Bonferroni correction for multiple testing. TCRdb reworked the public reads: Q25 trimming with fastp, MiXCR clone assembly, productive beta chains retained. Under each unique CDR3 protein, matching rows form one entry showing the most common genes and DNA. TCRdb assigned the V and J calls; the authors' analysis was not used. The sample table records about 180,000 distinct CDR3 sequences; about 70% of these occur just once. 2% to 2.5% of the sample comes from the top ten.

Points on this clonotype: The antigen it recognizes is unknown. No base-level quality is on record; no much larger clone is a single base apart.

CDR1 and CDR2, per the germline V gene (reference sequence), are MNHEY and SMNVEV. The cysteine opens and the phenylalanine closes a CDR3 of 12 amino acids. CDR3 DNA is the only sequence kept; it has 36 bases, read in frame from the first base. V lost 8 bases and J lost 2 bases; the stretch between them is 10 bases long. The sequence came from a pool of human donors in good health; the sample pools cells from several healthy donors. Sequencing was performed on naive CD4+ and CD8+ T cells sorted from blood, pooled from several donors. The label giving this sample's cell subset or site can be read as: FACS-sorted naive CD4+ (CD45RO-CD45RA+) and naive CD8+ (CD45RA+CD27bright) T cells. Recombination linked TRBV27 to TRBJ2-7; the D gene could be TRBD1 or TRBD2, each one agreeing over 5 bases. The CDR3 here reads CASAGTAYEQYF. The sequence in DNA is TGTGCCAGCGCCGGGACGGCCTACGAGCAGTACTTC.